The present T cell receptor beta chain was sequenced within a study of control samples from healthy donors and cancer patients. The method was immunoSEQ multiplex PCR; TCRdb's version includes in-frame clones alone and lacks a portion of them. The profile covers 150,000 to 180,000 clones, with over 90% appearing a single time and roughly 2.3% taken by the ten largest. V was cut by 8 bases and J by 1 base, with 11 bases left in between. The CDR3 sequence is 13 residues long. The germline V gene has CDR1 SNHLY and CDR2 FYNNEI. The chain couples TRBV2 to TRBJ1-2; D ambiguous. The sequence came from a man between 45 and 60 years old in good health. The material sequenced was blood. The CDR3 DNA is TGTGCCAGCCAAGAATCGGGTAACTATGGCTACACCTTC. Encoded protein: CASQESGNYGYTF.